This paragraph covers one TCR beta chain sequence. What it recognizes is unknown. Germline V gene lookup returns CDR1 KGHSH and CDR2 LQKENI. This CDR3 region has 15 residues. V was cut by 6 bases and J by 1 base, with 13 bases left in between. The sample belongs to a study of CD8 T cells in ankylosing spondylitis. General study points: Disease-linked clones reportedly concentrated significantly in matched ankylosing spondylitis synovial fluid. What appeared characteristic of ankylosing spondylitis blood was a TCR beta motif of eight highly homologous variants.

Quantitative 5'-RACE was performed with molecular barcodes, and it yielded the TCR beta libraries. MiXCR, run by TCRdb on the 5' RACE reads, gives a single entry per CDR3 protein. The repertoire includes over 600,000 distinct CDR3 sequences, 15% to 20% of them detected once, and 19% sits in the top ten. Sequencing was carried out using blood, either unsorted or a sorted T cell fraction (not recorded which). The sequence was collected from a male donor with ankylosing spondylitis. The chain is built from TRBV18 and TRBJ1-3; D might be TRBD1 (6 bases). In DNA, the CDR3 is TGTGCCAGCTCCCGCCACAGGGTTTCTGGAAACACCATATATTTT. Amino acids: CASSRHRVSGNTIYF.